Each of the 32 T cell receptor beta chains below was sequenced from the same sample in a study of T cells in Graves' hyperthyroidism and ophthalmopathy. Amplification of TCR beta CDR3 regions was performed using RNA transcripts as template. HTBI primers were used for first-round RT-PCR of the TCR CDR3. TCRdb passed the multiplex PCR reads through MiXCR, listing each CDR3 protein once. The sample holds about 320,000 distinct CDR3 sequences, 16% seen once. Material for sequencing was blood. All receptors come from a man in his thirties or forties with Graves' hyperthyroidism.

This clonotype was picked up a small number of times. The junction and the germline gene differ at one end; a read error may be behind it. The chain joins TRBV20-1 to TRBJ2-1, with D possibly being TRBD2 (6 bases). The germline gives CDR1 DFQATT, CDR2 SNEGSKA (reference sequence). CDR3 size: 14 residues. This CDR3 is CSALWGLGYNEHFF. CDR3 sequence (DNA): TGCAGTGCTCTTTGGGGACTGGGGTACAATGAGCATTTCTTC.

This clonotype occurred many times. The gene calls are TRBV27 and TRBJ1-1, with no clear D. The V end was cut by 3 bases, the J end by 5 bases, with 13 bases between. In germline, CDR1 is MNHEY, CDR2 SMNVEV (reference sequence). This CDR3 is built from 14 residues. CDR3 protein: CASSFWGGDTEAFF. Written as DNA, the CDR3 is TGTGCCAGCAGTTTTTGGGGTGGCGATACTGAAGCTTTCTTT.

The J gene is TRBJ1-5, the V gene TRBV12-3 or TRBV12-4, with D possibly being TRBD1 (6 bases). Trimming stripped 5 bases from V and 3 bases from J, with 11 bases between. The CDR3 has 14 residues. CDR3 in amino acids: CASSEGGDNQPQHF. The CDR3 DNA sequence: TGTGCCAGCAGTGAAGGGGGGGACAATCAGCCCCAGCATTTT.

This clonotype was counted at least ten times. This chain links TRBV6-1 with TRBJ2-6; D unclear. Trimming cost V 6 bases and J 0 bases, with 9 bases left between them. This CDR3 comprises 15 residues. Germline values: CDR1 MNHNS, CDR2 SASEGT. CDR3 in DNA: TGTGCCAGCAGCCCTGAGGACTCTGGGGCCAACGTCCTGACTTTC. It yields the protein CASSPEDSGANVLTF.

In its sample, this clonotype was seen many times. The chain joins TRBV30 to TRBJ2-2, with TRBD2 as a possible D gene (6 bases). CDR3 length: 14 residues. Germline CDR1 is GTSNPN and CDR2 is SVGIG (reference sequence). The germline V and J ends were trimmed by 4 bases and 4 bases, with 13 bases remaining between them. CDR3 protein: CAWNPGTGTGELFF. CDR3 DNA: TGTGCCTGGAACCCCGGGACTGGCACCGGGGAGCTGTTTTTT.

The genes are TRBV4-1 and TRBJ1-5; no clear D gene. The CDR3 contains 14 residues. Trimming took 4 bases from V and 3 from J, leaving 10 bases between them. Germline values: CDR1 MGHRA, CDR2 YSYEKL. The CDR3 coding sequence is TGCGCCAGCAGCCCGCGAGAAACCAATCAGCCCCAGCATTTT. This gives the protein CASSPRETNQPQHF.

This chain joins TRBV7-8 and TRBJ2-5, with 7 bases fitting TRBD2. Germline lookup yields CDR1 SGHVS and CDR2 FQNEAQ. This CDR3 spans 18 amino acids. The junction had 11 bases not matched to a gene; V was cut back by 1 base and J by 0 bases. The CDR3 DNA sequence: TGTGCCAGCAGCTTAGGTCTGCGGGAGAAGTTGGACCAAGAGACCCAGTACTTC. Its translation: CASSLGLREKLDQETQYF. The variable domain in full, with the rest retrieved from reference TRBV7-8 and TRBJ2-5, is GAGVSQSPRYKVAKRGQDVALRCDPISGHVSLFWYQQALGQGPEFLTYFQNEAQLDKSGLPSDRFFAERPEGSVSTLKIQRTQQEDSAVYLCASSLGLREKLDQETQYFGPGTRLLVL.

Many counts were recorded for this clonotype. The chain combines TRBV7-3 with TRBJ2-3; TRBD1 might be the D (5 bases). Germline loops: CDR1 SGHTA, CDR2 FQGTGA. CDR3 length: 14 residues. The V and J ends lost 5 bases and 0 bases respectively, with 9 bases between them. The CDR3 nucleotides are TGTGCCAGCAGCAGGGGTTTAAGCACAGATACGCAGTATTTT. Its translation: CASSRGLSTDTQYF.

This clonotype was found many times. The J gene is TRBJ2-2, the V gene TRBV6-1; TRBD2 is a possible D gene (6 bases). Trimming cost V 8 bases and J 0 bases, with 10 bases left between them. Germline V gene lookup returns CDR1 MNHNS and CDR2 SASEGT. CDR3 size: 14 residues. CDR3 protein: CASRDLSNTGELFF. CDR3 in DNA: TGTGCCAGCCGGGACTTGTCGAACACCGGGGAGCTGTTTTTT.

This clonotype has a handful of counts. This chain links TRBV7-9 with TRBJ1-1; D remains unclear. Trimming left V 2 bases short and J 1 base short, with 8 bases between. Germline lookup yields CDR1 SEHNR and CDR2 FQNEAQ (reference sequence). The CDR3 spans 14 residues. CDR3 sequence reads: CASSLFRGNTEAFF. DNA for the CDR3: TGTGCCAGCAGCTTATTTCGGGGGAACACTGAAGCTTTCTTT. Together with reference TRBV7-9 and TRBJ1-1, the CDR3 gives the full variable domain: DTGVSQNPRHKITKRGQNVTFRCDPISEHNRLYWYRQTLGQGPEFLTYFQNEAQLEKSRLLSDRFSAERPKGSFSTLEIQRTEQGDSAMYLCASSLFRGNTEAFFGQGTRLTVV.

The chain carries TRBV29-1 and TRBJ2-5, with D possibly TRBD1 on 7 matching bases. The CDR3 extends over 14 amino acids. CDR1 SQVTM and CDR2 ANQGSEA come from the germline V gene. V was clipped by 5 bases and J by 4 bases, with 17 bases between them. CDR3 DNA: TGCAGCGTTTTTGGAGGGGGCGCCGGAGAGACCCAGTACTTC. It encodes CSVFGGGAGETQYF.

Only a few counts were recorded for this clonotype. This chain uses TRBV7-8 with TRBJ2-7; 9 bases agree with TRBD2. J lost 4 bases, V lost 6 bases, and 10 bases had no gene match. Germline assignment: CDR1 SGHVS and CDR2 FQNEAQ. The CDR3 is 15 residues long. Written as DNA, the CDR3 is TGTGCCAGCAGTGAGACTAGCGGACAAAGTTACGAGCAGTACTTC. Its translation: CASSETSGQSYEQYF.

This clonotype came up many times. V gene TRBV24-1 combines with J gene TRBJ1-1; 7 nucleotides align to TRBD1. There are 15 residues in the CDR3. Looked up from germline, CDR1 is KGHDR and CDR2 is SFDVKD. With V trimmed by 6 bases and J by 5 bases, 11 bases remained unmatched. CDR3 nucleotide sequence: TGTGCCACCAGTCAGACAGGGCCCGATGAAACTGAAGCTTTCTTT. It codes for CATSQTGPDETEAFF.

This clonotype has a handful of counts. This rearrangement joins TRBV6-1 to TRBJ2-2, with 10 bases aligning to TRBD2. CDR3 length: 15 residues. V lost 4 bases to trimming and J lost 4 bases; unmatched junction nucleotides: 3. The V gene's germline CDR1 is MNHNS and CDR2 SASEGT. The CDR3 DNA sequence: TGTGCCAGCAGTGGATGGACTAGCGGCACCGGGGAGCTGTTTTTT. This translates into CASSGWTSGTGELFF.

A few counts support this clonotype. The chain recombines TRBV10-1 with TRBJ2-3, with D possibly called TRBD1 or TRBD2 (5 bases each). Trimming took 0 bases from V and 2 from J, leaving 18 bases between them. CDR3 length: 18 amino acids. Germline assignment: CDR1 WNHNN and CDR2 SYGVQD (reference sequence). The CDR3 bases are TGCGCCAGCAGTGAGTCGATTTTAATGGGGGATAACACAGATACGCAGTATTTT. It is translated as CASSESILMGDNTDTQYF.

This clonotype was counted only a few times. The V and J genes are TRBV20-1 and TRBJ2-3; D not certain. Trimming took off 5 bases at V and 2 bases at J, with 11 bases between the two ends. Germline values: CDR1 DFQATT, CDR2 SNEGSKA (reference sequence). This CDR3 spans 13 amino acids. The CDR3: CSACPPYTDTQYF. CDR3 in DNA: TGCAGTGCTTGCCCCCCCTACACAGATACGCAGTATTTT.

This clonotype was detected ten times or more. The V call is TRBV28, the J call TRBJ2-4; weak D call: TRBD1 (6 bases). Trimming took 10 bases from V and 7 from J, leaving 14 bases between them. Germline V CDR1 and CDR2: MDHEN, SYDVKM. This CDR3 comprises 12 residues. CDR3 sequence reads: CAISGTLNIQYF. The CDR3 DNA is TGTGCCATCTCAGGGACATTGAACATTCAGTACTTC.

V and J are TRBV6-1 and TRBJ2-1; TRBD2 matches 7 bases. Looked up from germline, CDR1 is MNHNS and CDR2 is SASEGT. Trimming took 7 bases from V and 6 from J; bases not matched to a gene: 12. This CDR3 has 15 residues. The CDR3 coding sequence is TGTGCCAGCAACCGATGGGGGGAGGGCCTCAATGAGCAGTTCTTC. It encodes CASNRWGEGLNEQFF.

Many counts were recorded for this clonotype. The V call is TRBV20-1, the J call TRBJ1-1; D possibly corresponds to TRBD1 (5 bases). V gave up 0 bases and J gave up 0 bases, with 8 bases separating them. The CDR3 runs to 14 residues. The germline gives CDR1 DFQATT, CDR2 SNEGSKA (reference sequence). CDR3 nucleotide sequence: TGCAGTGCTAGAGAAAGGGGCCTGAACACTGAAGCTTTCTTT. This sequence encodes CSARERGLNTEAFF.

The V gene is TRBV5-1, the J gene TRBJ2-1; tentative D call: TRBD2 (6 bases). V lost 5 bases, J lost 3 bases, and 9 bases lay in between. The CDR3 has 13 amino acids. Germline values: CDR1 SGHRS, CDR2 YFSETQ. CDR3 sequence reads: CASRLGSYNEQFF. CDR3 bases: TGCGCCAGCAGACTCGGGAGCTACAATGAGCAGTTCTTC. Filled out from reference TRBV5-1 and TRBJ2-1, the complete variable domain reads KAGVTQTPRYLIKTRGQQVTLSCSPISGHRSVSWYQQTPGQGLQFLFEYFSETQRNKGNFPGRFSGRQFSNSRSEMNVSTLELGDSALYLCASRLGSYNEQFFGPGTRLTVL.

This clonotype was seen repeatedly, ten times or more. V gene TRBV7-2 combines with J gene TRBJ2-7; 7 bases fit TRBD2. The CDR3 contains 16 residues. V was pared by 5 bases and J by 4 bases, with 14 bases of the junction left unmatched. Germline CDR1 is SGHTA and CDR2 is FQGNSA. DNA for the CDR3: TGTGCCAGCAGCCCCCGCCCGACTAGCTACGGGTACGAGCAGTACTTC. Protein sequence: CASSPRPTSYGYEQYF.

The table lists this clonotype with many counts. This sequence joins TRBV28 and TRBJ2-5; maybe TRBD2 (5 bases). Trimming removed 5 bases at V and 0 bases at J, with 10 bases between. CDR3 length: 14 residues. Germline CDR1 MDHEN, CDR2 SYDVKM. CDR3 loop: CASSTGLDQETQYF. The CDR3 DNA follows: TGTGCCAGCAGTACCGGACTCGACCAAGAGACCCAGTACTTC. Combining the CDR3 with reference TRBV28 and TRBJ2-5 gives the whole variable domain DVKVTQSSRYLVKRTGEKVFLECVQDMDHENMFWYRQDPGLGLRLIYFSYDVKMKEKGDIPEGYSVSREKKERFSLILESASTNQTSMYLCASSTGLDQETQYFGPGTRLLVL.

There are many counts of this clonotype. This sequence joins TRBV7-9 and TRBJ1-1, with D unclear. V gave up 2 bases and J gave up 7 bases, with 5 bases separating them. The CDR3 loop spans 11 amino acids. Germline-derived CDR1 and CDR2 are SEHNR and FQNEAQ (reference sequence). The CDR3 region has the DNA TGTGCCAGCAGCTTATCTGTTGAAGCTTTCTTT. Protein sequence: CASSLSVEAFF.

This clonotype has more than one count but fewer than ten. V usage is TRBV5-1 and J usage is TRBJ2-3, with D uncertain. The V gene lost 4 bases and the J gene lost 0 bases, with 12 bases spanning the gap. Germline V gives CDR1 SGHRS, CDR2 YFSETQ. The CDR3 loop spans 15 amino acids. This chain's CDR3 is CASSQFFTSTDTQYF. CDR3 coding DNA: TGCGCCAGCAGCCAATTTTTTACTAGCACAGATACGCAGTATTTT.

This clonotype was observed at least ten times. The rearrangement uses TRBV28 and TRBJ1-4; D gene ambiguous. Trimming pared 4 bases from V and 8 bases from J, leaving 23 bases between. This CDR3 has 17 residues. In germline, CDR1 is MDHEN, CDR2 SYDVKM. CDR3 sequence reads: CASSSRVPSPRGEKLFF. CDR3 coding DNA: TGTGCCAGCAGTTCACGGGTTCCGTCCCCCCGGGGAGAAAAACTGTTTTTT.

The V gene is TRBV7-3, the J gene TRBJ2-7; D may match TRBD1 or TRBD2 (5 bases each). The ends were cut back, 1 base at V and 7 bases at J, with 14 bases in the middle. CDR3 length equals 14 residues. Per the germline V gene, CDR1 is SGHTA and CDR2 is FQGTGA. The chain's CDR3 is CASSLRGNDGEQYF. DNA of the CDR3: TGTGCCAGCAGCTTAAGGGGGAATGATGGGGAGCAGTACTTC.

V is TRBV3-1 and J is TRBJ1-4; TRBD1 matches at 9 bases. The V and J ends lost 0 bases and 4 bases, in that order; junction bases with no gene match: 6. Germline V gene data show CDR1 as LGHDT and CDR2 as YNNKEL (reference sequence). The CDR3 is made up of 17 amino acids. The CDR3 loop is CASSQEGPGQGNEKLFF. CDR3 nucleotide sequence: TGTGCCAGCAGCCAAGAGGGACCGGGACAGGGTAATGAAAAACTGTTTTTT.

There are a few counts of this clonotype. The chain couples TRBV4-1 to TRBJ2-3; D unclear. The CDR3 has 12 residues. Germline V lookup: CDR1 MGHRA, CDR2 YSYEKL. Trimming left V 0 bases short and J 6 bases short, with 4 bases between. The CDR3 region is CASSQDSDTQYF. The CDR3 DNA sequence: TGCGCCAGCAGCCAAGATAGCGATACGCAGTATTTT.

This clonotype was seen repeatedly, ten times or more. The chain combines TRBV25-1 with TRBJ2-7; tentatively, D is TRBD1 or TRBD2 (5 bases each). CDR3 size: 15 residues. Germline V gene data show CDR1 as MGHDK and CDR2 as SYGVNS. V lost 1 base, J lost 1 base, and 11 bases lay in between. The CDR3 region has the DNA TGTGCCAGCAGTGAATTAAAGAGGGGATCCTACGAGCAGTACTTC. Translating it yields CASSELKRGSYEQYF.

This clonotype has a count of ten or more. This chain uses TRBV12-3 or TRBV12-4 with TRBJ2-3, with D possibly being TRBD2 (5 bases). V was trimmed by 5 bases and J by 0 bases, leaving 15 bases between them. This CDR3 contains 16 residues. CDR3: CASSHTRGGSTDTQYF. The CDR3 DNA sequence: TGTGCCAGCAGTCACACCCGAGGCGGGAGCACAGATACGCAGTATTTT.

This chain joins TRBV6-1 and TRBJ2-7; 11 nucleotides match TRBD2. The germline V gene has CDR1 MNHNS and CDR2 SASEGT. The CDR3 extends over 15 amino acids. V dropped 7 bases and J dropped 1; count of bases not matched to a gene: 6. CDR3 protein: CASTLLAGGSYEQYF. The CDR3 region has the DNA TGTGCCAGCACCCTATTAGCGGGAGGGTCCTACGAGCAGTACTTC.

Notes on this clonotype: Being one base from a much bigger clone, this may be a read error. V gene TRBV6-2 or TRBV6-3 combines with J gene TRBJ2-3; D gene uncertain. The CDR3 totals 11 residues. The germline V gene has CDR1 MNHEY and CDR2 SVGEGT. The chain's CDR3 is CASSFPDTRYF. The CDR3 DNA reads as TGTGCCAGCAGTTTCCCAGATACGCGGTATTTT.